The clone carrying this TCR beta chain was observed a handful of times. The target antigen is unknown. The data originate from a study of beta chain features in type 1 diabetes. On the study more broadly: All samples yielded 85 million to 130 million examined sorted cells.

Expressed TCRB transcripts were sequenced because the isolated RNA had all been reverse transcribed beforehand. Assay: immunoSEQ multiplex PCR; the TCRdb copy retains only in-frame clones and omits some. The table lists about 900,000 clones, roughly a sixth of them singletons. Sorted populations all exceeded 95% purity. Study-level results: Reduced insertions and increased deletions marked VDJ junctions in type 1 diabetes patients. Any HLA effect on TCRB rearrangement was left unresolved by small sub-analyses.

Germline CDR1 reads SGHAT; CDR2 reads FQNNGV. This CDR3 spans 14 amino acids. V gave up 6 bases and J gave up 2 bases, with 13 bases separating them. V usage is TRBV11-2 and J usage is TRBJ2-5; tentative D call: TRBD1 (6 bases). Sample: naive CD4+ T cells from blood. The clonotype originates from a woman in her late teens or twenties in good health. The CDR3 nucleotides read TGTGCCAGCAGACAGGGATCAAATCAAGAGACCCAGTACTTC. It translates to CASRQGSNQETQYF.